This TCR beta chain was retrieved from a study of blood T cell repertoires in COVID-19. Overall study context: COVID-19 samples, acute and convalescent, were from the United States, Italy and Spain. The analysed material was cDNA or gDNA that came from T cells, B-cell-depleted T cells, or PBMCs.

Trimming shortened V by 7 bases and J by 0 bases, and 18 bases separated the two germline ends. This CDR3 spans 16 amino acids. CDR1 is ENHRY and CDR2 is SYGVKD in the germline V gene. Per the authors' pipeline: The authors estimated nucleated cell counts from reference gene primer amplification. Libraries were prepared by immunoSEQ multiplex PCR; TCRdb keeps only in-frame clonotypes and omits some of them. V, J and clone size reflect that table, while D and trimming were determined from the DNA. The table includes fewer than 200,000 clones, approximately 90% detected once. The sample taken for sequencing was peripheral blood. The source of this sequence is a woman aged 18-29 years who had recovered from COVID-19. The V call is TRBV10-3, the J call TRBJ1-1, with a possible D match to TRBD1 (6 bases). The CDR3 is CAITYRDTSMNTEAFF. The CDR3 region has the DNA TGTGCCATCACATACCGGGACACCTCGATGAACACTGAAGCTTTCTTT.